This T cell receptor beta chain was profiled in a study of blood T cell repertoires in COVID-19. The V gene's germline CDR1 is KGHDR and CDR2 SFDVKD. The J segment lost 5 bases and the V segment lost 9 bases, leaving 6 bases of the junction unmatched. CDR3 length equals 13 residues. This clone was detected once. The data were produced by immunoSEQ multiplex PCR, yet TCRdb's version contains in-frame clones alone and is incomplete. The table lists fewer than 250,000 clones, about four fifths of them singletons, with about 3.6% in the top ten. This clonotype was sampled from a middle-aged woman who had been exposed to COVID-19. The chain has TRBV24-1 and TRBJ1-5, with 7 bases that match TRBD1. The sequenced sample consisted of PBMCs or T cells enriched from blood (not recorded which). The CDR3 bases are TGTGCCACCCAAGACAGGGCCTATCAGCCCCAGCATTTT. Translating it yields CATQDRAYQPQHF.